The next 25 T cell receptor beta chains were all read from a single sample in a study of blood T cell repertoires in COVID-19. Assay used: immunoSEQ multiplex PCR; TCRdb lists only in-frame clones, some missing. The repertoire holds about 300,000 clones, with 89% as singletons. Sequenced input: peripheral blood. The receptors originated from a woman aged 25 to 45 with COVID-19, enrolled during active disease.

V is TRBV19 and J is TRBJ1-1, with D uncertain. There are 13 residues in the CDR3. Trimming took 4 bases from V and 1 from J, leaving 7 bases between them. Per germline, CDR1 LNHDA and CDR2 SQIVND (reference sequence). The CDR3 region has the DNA TGTGCCAGTAGTACCCAGGCGAACACTGAAGCTTTCTTT. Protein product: CASSTQANTEAFF. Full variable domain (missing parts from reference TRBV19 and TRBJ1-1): DGGITQSPKYLFRKEGQNVTLSCEQNLNHDAMYWYRQDPGQGLRLIYYSQIVNDFQKGDIAEGYSVSREKKESFPLTVTSAQKNPTAFYLCASSTQANTEAFFGQGTRLTVV.

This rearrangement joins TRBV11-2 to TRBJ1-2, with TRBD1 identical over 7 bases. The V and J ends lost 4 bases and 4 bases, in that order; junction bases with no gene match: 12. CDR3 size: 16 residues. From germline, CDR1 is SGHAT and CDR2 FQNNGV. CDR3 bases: TGTGCCAGCAGCTCGTTCCCCCCGACAGGGTCCTATGGCTACACCTTC. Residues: CASSSFPPTGSYGYTF.

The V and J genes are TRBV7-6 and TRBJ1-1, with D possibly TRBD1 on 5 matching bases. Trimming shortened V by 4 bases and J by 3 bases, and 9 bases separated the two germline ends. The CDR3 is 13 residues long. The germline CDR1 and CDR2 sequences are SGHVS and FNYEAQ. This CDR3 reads CASSWGRDTEAFF. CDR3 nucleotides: TGTGCCAGCAGCTGGGGCCGTGACACTGAAGCTTTCTTT.

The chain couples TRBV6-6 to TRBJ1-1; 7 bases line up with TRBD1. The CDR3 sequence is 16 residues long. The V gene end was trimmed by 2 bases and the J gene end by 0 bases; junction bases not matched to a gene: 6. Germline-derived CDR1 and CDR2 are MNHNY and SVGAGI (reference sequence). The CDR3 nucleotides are TGTGCCAGCAGTTACGATTGGGACAGAATGAACACTGAAGCTTTCTTT. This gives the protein CASSYDWDRMNTEAFF.

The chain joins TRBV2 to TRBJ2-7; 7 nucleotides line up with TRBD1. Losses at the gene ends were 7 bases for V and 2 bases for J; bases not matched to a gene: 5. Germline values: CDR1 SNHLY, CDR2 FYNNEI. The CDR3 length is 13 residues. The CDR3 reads CASTGQDTYEQYF. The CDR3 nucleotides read TGTGCCAGCACCGGACAGGATACCTACGAGCAGTACTTC.

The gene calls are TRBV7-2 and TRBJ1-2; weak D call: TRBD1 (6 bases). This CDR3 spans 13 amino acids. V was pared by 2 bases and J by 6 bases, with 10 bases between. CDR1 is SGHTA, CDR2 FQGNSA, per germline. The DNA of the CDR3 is TGTGCCAGCAGCTTATCCCCAGGGGATGGCTACACCTTC. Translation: CASSLSPGDGYTF.

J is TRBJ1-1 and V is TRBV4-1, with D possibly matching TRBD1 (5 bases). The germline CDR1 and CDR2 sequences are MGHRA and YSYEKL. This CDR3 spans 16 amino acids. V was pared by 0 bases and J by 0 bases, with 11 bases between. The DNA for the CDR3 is TGCGCCAGCAGCCAAGACGGATGGGGGGTGAACACTGAAGCTTTCTTT. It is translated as CASSQDGWGVNTEAFF.

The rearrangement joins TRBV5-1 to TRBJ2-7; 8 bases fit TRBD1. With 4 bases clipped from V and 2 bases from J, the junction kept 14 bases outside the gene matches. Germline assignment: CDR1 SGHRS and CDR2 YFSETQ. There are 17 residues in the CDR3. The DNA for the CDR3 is TGCGCCAGCAGCGGCGGGACAGGTGGGACTCCCACCTACGAGCAGTACGTC. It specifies CASSGGTGGTPTYEQYV.

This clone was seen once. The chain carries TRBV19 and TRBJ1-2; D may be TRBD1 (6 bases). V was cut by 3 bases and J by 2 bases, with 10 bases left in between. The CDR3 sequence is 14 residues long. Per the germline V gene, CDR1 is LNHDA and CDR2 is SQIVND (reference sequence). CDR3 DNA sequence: TGTGCCAGTAGTATGGGGGCAACGAACTATGGCTACACCTTC. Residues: CASSMGATNYGYTF.

The CDR3 is CASSHPGTGDYTEAFF. The CDR3 bases are TGTGCCAGCAGCCATCCCGGGACAGGGGACTACACTGAAGCTTTCTTT. The chain links TRBV14 to TRBJ1-1, with 10 bases aligning to TRBD1. The CDR3 has 16 residues. In germline, CDR1 is SGHDN, CDR2 FVKESK. Trimming at V came to 3 bases and at J to 3 bases, leaving 7 bases not matched to a gene.

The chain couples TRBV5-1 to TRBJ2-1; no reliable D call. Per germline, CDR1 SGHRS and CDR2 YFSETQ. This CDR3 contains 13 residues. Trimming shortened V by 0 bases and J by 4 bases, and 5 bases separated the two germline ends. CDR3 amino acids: CASSLERYNEQFF. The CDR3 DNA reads TGCGCCAGCAGCTTGGAACGGTACAATGAGCAGTTCTTC.

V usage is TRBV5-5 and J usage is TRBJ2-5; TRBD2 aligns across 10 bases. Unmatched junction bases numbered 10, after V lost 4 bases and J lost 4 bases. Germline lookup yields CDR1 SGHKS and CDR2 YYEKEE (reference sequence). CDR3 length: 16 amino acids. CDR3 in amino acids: CASSLEPSGGGETQYF. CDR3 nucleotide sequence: TGTGCCAGCAGCCTCGAACCTAGCGGGGGAGGAGAGACCCAGTACTTC.

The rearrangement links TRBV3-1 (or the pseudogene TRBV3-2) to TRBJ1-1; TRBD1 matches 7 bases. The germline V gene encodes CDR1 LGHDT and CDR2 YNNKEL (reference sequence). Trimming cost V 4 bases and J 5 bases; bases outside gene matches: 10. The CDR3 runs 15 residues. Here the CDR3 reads CASSPELTGTTEAFF. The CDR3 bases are TGTGCCAGCAGCCCGGAACTGACAGGGACGACTGAAGCTTTCTTT.

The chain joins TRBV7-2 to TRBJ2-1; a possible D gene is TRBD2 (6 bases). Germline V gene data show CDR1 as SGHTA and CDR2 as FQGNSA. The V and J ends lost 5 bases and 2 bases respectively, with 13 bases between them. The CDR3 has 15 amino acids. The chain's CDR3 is CASSHTSFPYNEQFF. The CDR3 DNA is TGTGCCAGCAGCCATACTAGCTTCCCCTACAATGAGCAGTTCTTC.

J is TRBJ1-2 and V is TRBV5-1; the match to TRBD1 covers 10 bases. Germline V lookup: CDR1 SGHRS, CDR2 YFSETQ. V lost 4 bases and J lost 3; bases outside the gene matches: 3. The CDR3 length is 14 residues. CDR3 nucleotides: TGCGCCAGCAGCCGACAGGGGGCGGACTATGGCTACACCTTC. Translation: CASSRQGADYGYTF. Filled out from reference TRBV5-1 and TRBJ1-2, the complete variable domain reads KAGVTQTPRYLIKTRGQQVTLSCSPISGHRSVSWYQQTPGQGLQFLFEYFSETQRNKGNFPGRFSGRQFSNSRSEMNVSTLELGDSALYLCASSRQGADYGYTFGSGTRLTVV.

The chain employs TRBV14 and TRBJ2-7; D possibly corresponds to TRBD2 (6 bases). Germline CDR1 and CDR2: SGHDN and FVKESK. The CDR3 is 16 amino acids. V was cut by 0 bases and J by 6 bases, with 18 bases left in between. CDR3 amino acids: CASSQDSGSWSIEQYF. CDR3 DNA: TGTGCCAGCAGCCAAGATAGCGGCTCCTGGTCAATCGAGCAGTACTTC.

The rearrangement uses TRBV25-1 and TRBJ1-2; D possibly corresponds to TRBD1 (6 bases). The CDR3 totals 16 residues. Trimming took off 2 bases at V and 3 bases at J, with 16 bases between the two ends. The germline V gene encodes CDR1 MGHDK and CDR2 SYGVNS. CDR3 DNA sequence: TGTGCCAGCAGTGAAATCAATACAGCAGGGGACTATGGCTACACCTTC. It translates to CASSEINTAGDYGYTF.

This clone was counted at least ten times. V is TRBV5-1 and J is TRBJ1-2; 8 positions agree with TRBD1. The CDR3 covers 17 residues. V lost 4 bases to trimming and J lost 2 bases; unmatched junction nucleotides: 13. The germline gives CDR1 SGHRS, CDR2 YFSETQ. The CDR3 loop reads CASSPAGRGLSNYGYTF. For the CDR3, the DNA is TGCGCCAGCAGCCCGGCGGGCAGGGGGCTATCCAACTATGGCTACACCTTC. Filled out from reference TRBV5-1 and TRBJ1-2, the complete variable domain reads KAGVTQTPRYLIKTRGQQVTLSCSPISGHRSVSWYQQTPGQGLQFLFEYFSETQRNKGNFPGRFSGRQFSNSRSEMNVSTLELGDSALYLCASSPAGRGLSNYGYTFGSGTRLTVV.

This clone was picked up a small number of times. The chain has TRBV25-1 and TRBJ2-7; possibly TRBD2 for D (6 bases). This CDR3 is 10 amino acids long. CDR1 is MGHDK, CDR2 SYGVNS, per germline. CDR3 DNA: TGTGCTTCTAGCGTGGGCGAGCAGTACTTC. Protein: CASSVGEQYF.

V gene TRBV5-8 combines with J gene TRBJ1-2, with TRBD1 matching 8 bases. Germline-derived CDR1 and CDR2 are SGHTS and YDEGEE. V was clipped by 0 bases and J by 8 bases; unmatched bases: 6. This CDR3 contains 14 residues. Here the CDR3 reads CASSLVQQGDGYTF. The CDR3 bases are TGTGCCAGCAGCTTGGTCCAACAGGGGGACGGCTACACCTTC. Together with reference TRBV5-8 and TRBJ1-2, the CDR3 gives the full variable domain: EAGVTQSPTHLIKTRGQQATLRCSPISGHTSVYWYQQALGLGLQFLLWYDEGEERNRGNFPPRFSGRQFPNYSSELNVNALELEDSALYLCASSLVQQGDGYTFGSGTRLTVV.

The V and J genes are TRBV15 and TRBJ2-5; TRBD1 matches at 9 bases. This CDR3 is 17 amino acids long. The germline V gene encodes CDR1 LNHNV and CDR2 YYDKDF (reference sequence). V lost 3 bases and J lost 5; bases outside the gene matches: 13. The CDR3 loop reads CATSSPPETGGGETQYF. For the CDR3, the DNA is TGTGCCACCAGCAGCCCCCCCGAGACAGGGGGTGGCGAGACCCAGTACTTC.

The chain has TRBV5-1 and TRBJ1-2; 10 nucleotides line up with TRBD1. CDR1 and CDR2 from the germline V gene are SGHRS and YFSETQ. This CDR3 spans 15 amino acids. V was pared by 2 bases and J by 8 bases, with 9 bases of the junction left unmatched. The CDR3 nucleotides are TGCGCCAGCAGCTTCACCGGGACAGGGGTCGAGGGCTACACCTTC. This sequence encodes CASSFTGTGVEGYTF.

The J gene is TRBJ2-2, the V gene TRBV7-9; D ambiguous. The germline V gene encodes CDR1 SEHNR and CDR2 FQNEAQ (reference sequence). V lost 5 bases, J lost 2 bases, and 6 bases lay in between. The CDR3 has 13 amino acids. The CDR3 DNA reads TGTGCCAGCAGCCCGAGCAACACCGGGGAGCTGTTTTTT. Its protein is CASSPSNTGELFF.

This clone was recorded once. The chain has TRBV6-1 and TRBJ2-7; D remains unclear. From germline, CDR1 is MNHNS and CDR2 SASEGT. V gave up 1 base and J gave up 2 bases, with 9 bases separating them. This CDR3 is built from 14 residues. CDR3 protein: CASSEGQAPYEQYV. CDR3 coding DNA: TGTGCCAGCAGTGAAGGGCAGGCCCCCTACGAGCAGTACGTC.

Here the CDR3 reads CASSLGGGTDTQYF. The CDR3 bases are TGTGCCAGCAGCTTAGGGGGGGGCACAGATACGCAGTATTTT. The gene calls are TRBV11-3 and TRBJ2-3, with a weak D call TRBD2 (6 bases). Per the germline V gene, CDR1 is SGHNT and CDR2 is YENEEA. V lost 1 base and J lost 1, with 6 bases in between. The CDR3 extends over 14 amino acids.